In this sample, the clone carrying this TCR beta chain turned up once. This sample is part of a study of CD8 T cells in Susac syndrome. Deletions cut 6 bases from V and 4 bases from J, with 15 bases between. The CDR3 length is 15 residues. Random hexamers were used to reverse transcribe roughly 0.5 to 1 ug of RNA. One entry per CDR3 protein, called by TCRdb with MiXCR from the immunoSEQ multiplex PCR reads. The data show 150,000 to 200,000 distinct CDR3 sequences, 94% seen once. The sequencing sample was made of CD4+ T cells from PBMCs. The rearrangement links TRBV12-3 or TRBV12-4 to TRBJ1-4, with a weak D call TRBD1 (5 bases). This clonotype originated in a human donor with Susac syndrome. CDR3 sequence reads: CASSLDPRGNEKLFF. Here the CDR3 DNA reads TGTGCCAGCAGCCTAGACCCGAGGGGTAATGAAAAACTGTTTTTT.